This is a list of T cell receptor beta chains from one sample in a study of blood T cell repertoires in COVID-19. Produced via immunoSEQ multiplex PCR; TCRdb's table is partial and in-frame only. The table records 85,000 to 100,000 clones, roughly 75% of them present only once. What was sequenced was peripheral blood. These receptor sequences come from a man aged 45-60 years who had recovered from COVID-19. CDR3s include the opening cysteine and the closing phenylalanine or tryptophan. A D gene is named only where the DNA matches it firmly. Clone size is shown for a subset of rows, as once, few, many or a class of expanded clone.

v_call	j_call	d_call	clone_size	cdr3_aa	cdr3_nt
TRBV18	TRBJ2-3	TRBD2	-	CASSLAGVIDTQYF	TGTGCCAGCTCACTAGCGGGAGTGATAGATACGCAGTATTTT
TRBV7-2	TRBJ1-1	-	-	CASSLDFGGKAFF	TGTGCCAGCAGCTTAGACTTTGGAGGGAAAGCTTTCTTT
TRBV11-2	TRBJ1-2	TRBD1	-	CASSELRQGASYGYTF	TGTGCCAGCAGTGAACTCAGACAGGGGGCAAGCTATGGCTACACCTTC
TRBV6-5	TRBJ2-1	TRBD2	-	CASSFLGVERGNEQFF	TGTGCCAGCAGTTTCCTCGGGGTAGAGCGGGGCAATGAGCAGTTCTTC
TRBV2	TRBJ1-5	-	-	CASSPGGSDNQPQHF	TGTGCCAGCAGTCCGGGGGGGAGTGACAATCAGCCCCAGCATTTT
TRBV19	TRBJ1-5	-	few	CASSIFGVDNQPQHF	TGTGCCAGTAGTATTTTCGGGGTAGACAATCAGCCCCAGCATTTT
TRBV29-1	TRBJ1-1	TRBD1	-	CSAGQTNTEAFF	TGCAGCGCGGGACAGACGAACACTGAAGCTTTCTTT
TRBV19	TRBJ2-2	TRBD2	-	CASSAKTSGGTGELFF	TGTGCCAGTAGTGCAAAGACTAGCGGGGGCACCGGGGAGCTGTTTTTT
TRBV6-5	TRBJ2-5	-	-	CASKGGGMETQYF	TGTGCCAGCAAAGGAGGAGGAATGGAGACCCAGTACTTC
TRBV6-2/TRBV6-3	TRBJ2-7	TRBD2	-	CASSDPLAGVSYEQYF	TGTGCCAGCAGCGACCCACTAGCGGGAGTTTCCTACGAGCAGTACTTC
TRBV19	TRBJ2-1	TRBD1	-	CASSIDGWGTGLVYEQFF	TGTGCCAGTAGTATCGACGGGTGGGGGACAGGGCTTGTCTATGAGCAGTTCTTC
TRBV4-2	TRBJ2-1	-	-	CASSQEGRRSYNEQFF	TGTGCCAGCAGCCAAGAAGGAAGACGGAGTTACAATGAGCAGTTCTTC
TRBV4-3	TRBJ1-4	-	-	CASSQALGGVGEKLFF	TGCGCCAGCAGCCAAGCTCTTGGGGGCGTAGGTGAAAAACTGTTTTTT
TRBV7-9	TRBJ2-3	-	many	CASSLVSLESTDTQYF	TGTGCCAGCAGCTTAGTTAGTCTCGAAAGCACAGATACGCAGTATTTT
TRBV5-1	TRBJ2-2	TRBD1	-	CASSRMGQGMSTGELFF	TGCGCCAGCAGCAGAATGGGACAGGGGATGAGCACCGGGGAGCTGTTTTTT
TRBV6-5	TRBJ1-1	-	-	CASRYRRLNTEAFF	TGTGCCAGCAGATACAGGAGACTGAACACTGAAGCTTTCTTT
TRBV19	TRBJ1-1	-	few	CASSKGPRGLNTEAFF	TGTGCCAGTAGTAAAGGCCCCAGGGGCCTGAACACTGAAGCTTTCTTT
TRBV3-1/TRBV3-2	TRBJ1-3	TRBD1	-	CASSPWDRGDTIYF	TGTGCCAGCAGCCCGTGGGACAGGGGAGACACCATATATTTT
TRBV19	TRBJ1-2	TRBD1	-	CASGDRVGGYTF	TGTGCCAGTGGGGACAGGGTCGGTGGCTACACCTTC
TRBV5-6	TRBJ2-3	TRBD2	-	CASSLLAGESADTQYF	TGTGCCAGCAGCTTGTTAGCGGGAGAATCCGCCGATACGCAGTATTTT
TRBV7-9	TRBJ1-1	-	-	CASSLAVGANTEAFF	TGTGCCAGCAGCTTGGCCGTAGGGGCGAACACTGAAGCTTTCTTT
TRBV5-8	TRBJ1-5	-	-	CASSWVLRGNQPQHF	TGTGCCAGCAGTTGGGTTTTGAGGGGCAATCAGCCCCAGCATTTT
TRBV27	TRBJ2-1	TRBD2	-	CASSSGSGSYLNEQFF	TGTGCCAGCAGTTCCGGTAGCGGGAGTTATCTCAATGAGCAGTTCTTC
TRBV5-4	TRBJ1-4	-	few	CASSLGVVGASGLFF	TGTGCCAGCAGCTTGGGAGTCGTGGGGGCATCAGGACTGTTTTTT
TRBV28	TRBJ2-4	-	-	CASSLGGSKNIQYF	TGTGCCAGCAGTCTAGGAGGATCCAAAAACATTCAGTACTTC
TRBV9	TRBJ2-7	-	-	CASSPRSGGSYEQYF	TGTGCCAGCAGCCCGAGGAGCGGAGGCTCCTACGAGCAGTACTTC
TRBV18	TRBJ2-7	-	-	CASSPPDSTYEQYF	TGTGCCAGCTCACCCCCAGACAGTACCTACGAGCAGTACTTC
TRBV5-1	TRBJ2-7	TRBD1	few	CASSPRPRTGGAGSPYEQYF	TGCGCCAGCAGCCCACGCCCGAGGACAGGGGGCGCGGGATCCCCCTACGAGCAGTACTTC
TRBV6-5	TRBJ1-6	-	few	CASSYVGTKNSPLHF	TGTGCCAGCAGTTACGTCGGGACAAAAAATTCACCCCTCCACTTT
TRBV6-5	TRBJ1-1	-	-	CASSYGGVKNTEAFF	TGTGCCAGCAGTTATGGGGGCGTGAAGAACACTGAAGCTTTCTTT
TRBV29-1	TRBJ2-3	-	-	CSVETVQGTDTQYF	TGCAGCGTTGAAACCGTACAGGGAACAGATACGCAGTATTTT
TRBV5-8	TRBJ1-5	-	-	CASSPKPGQPQHF	TGTGCCAGCAGCCCCAAACCGGGTCAGCCCCAGCATTTT
TRBV15	TRBJ1-2	TRBD1	-	CATSMRSGQPRDYGYTF	TGTGCCACCAGCATGAGATCGGGACAGCCTAGAGACTATGGCTACACCTTC
TRBV7-9	TRBJ2-1	TRBD1	-	CASSPTTAGTGLNEQFF	TGTGCCAGCAGCCCGACTACCGCTGGGACAGGGCTCAATGAGCAGTTCTTC